The T cell receptor (beta chain) under discussion was sequenced for a study of beta chain features in type 1 diabetes. A few counts support this clone. What it binds is not known. V lost 3 bases to trimming and J lost 0 bases, with 9 bases between them. The CDR3 covers 14 residues. Germline assignment: CDR1 SGHTA and CDR2 FQGNSA. Donors contributed one heparinised blood draw apiece, averaging about 116 mL. Study-wide results and limits: For patients, the naive, central memory and Treg TCRB repertoires appeared more alike than for healthy donors. Across all four CD4+ subsets, people with type 1 diabetes showed modestly shorter TCRB CDR3s.

TCRB transcripts that were expressed got sequenced, as all of the isolated RNA had been reverse transcribed. The protocol was immunoSEQ multiplex PCR, while the TCRdb copy is restricted to in-frame clones and leaves out a portion. The profile covers more than 200,000 clones, with 16% appearing a single time and 0.07% to 0.095% taken by the ten largest. Sequenced: naive CD4+ T cells from blood. This receptor was taken from a man aged 30-40 years with type 1 diabetes. This chain links TRBV7-2 with TRBJ2-7; no clear D. Here the CDR3 DNA reads TGTGCCAGCAGCTTTGACGCGAGCTCCTACGAGCAGTACTTC. The encoded protein is CASSFDASSYEQYF. The full variable domain, rest sourced from reference TRBV7-2 and TRBJ2-7, is GAGVSQSPSNKVTEKGKDVELRCDPISGHTALYWYRQSLGQGLEFLIYFQGNSAPDKSGLPSDRFSAERTGGSVSTLTIQRTQQEDSAVYLCASSFDASSYEQYFGPGTRLTVT.